This T cell receptor beta chain was observed in a study of CD8+CD57+ T cells in acquired aplastic anemia. Overall study findings and caveats: Overlapping CD8+ CDR3 repertoires of patients and controls contained twenty-nine shared sequences. Any difference that existed in CD8+ Simpson's diversity between patients and controls was not significant.

According to the study, genomic DNA was the template for TCR beta VDJ and CDR3 profiling. From the reads, TCRdb called clonotypes with MiXCR, one entry per CDR3 protein. The sample holds hundreds of thousands of distinct CDR3 sequences, under 55% seen once. V was pared by 4 bases and J by 0 bases, with 8 bases of the junction left unmatched. The CDR3 has 16 residues. Germline-derived CDR1 and CDR2 are SGHVS and FQNEAQ. Points on this clonotype: Antigen unknown.

All sequencing subjects had displayed CD8+CD57+ cell expansion on flow cytometry. Diagnosis of severe acquired aplastic anemia applied to all patients. Patients had received no therapy at the time of blood sampling. Sequenced sample: sorted CD4+, CD8+, or CD8+CD57+ T cells (not recorded which) from PBMCs. J is TRBJ1-2 and V is TRBV7-8; 7 bases map to TRBD1. The sequence was obtained from a human donor with aplastic anemia. CDR3 coding DNA: TGTGCCAGCAGCTCCCCGGGACAGAATACTAACTATGGCTACACCTTC. Its protein product is CASSSPGQNTNYGYTF.